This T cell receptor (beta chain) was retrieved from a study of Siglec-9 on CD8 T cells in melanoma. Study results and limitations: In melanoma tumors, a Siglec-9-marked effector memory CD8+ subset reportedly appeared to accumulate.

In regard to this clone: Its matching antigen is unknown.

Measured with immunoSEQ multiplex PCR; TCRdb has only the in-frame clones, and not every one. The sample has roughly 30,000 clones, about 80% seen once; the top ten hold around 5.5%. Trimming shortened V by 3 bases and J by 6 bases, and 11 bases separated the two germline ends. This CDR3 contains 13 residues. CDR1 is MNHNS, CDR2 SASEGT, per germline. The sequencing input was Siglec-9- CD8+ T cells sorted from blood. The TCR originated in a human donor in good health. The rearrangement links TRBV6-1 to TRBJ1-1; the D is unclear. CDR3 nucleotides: TGTGCCAGCAGTGACGAGGGCTGGGCTGAAGCTTTCTTT. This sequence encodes CASSDEGWAEAFF.